These 32 T cell receptor beta chains share one sample of origin, sequenced in a study of identical twins. TCRdb re-called the 5' RACE reads with MiXCR, one entry per CDR3 protein. Here the sample spans some 1,700,000 distinct CDR3 sequences, under 35% being singletons. Specimen: cord blood. The receptors originated from a newborn girl in good health.

The table lists this clonotype with many counts. This chain uses TRBV2 with TRBJ2-7; D gene unclear. V dropped 4 bases and J dropped 5 bases, with 6 bases sitting between them. Germline loops: CDR1 SNHLY, CDR2 FYNNEI. CDR3 length: 11 residues. The CDR3 region is CASSVGHEQYF. The DNA for the CDR3 is TGTGCCAGCAGTGTAGGCCACGAGCAGTACTTC.

CDR3 in DNA: TGCAGTGCTAGAGTTTCAGGGCTGGGGTCCTATGGCTACACCTTC. This codes for CSARVSGLGSYGYTF. J is TRBJ1-2 and V is TRBV20-1, with D possibly matching TRBD1 (5 bases). Deletions cut 1 base from V and 4 bases from J, with 16 bases between. Germline V gives CDR1 DFQATT, CDR2 SNEGSKA (reference sequence). CDR3 length: 15 amino acids.

This clonotype was recorded a few times. This chain connects TRBV27 to TRBJ1-6; no reliable D call. This CDR3 has 15 residues. CDR1 and CDR2 from the germline V gene are MNHEY and SMNVEV (reference sequence). Trimming left V 6 bases short and J 5 bases short, with 14 bases between. The DNA of the CDR3 is TGTGCCAGCAGACAAACGACACTACATAATTCACCCCTCCACTTT. Its protein product is CASRQTTLHNSPLHF.

The J gene is TRBJ1-1, the V gene TRBV14; D possibly corresponds to TRBD1 (6 bases). The CDR3 loop spans 15 amino acids. Germline CDR1 is SGHDN and CDR2 is FVKESK. Trimming pared 5 bases from V and 3 bases from J, leaving 16 bases between. The CDR3 DNA reads as TGTGCCAGCAGCAGACACGGGGACACCCACACTGAAGCTTTCTTT. Translated, it gives CASSRHGDTHTEAFF.

This clonotype has only a few counts. V and J are TRBV12-3 or TRBV12-4 and TRBJ1-2; D is undetermined. The CDR3 extends over 13 amino acids. The V end was cut by 0 bases, the J end by 8 bases, with 10 bases between. CDR3 residues: CASSLAVSIGYTF. In DNA form, the CDR3 reads TGTGCCAGCAGTTTAGCGGTCTCAATCGGCTACACCTTC.

With respect to this clonotype: A much larger clone differs from this one at a single base, so this may be a read error. The rearrangement links TRBV7-9 to TRBJ1-1; D uncertain. The CDR3 extends over 11 amino acids. Germline CDR1 and CDR2: SEHNR and FQNEAQ (reference sequence). CDR3 sequence reads: CASNLVREAFF. DNA for the CDR3: TGTGCCAGCAACTTAGTCAGGGAAGCTTTCTTT. The full variable domain, in which reference TRBV7-9 and TRBJ1-1 provide the parts outside the CDR3, is DTGVSQNPRHKITKRGQNVTFRCDPISEHNRLYWYRQTLGQGPEFLTYFQNEAQLEKSRLLSDRFSAERPKGSFSTLEIQRTEQGDSAMYLCASNLVREAFFGQGTRLTVV.

This clonotype was seen at least ten times. This chain links TRBV6-6 with TRBJ2-1; TRBD1 might be the D (5 bases). V was shortened by 0 bases and J by 3 bases, with 9 bases between the two germline ends. This CDR3 is 15 amino acids long. In germline, CDR1 is MNHNY, CDR2 SVGAGI (reference sequence). The CDR3 loop reads CASSYSGAHYNEQFF. CDR3 DNA: TGTGCCAGCAGTTACTCTGGGGCCCACTACAATGAGCAGTTCTTC.

V gene TRBV20-1 combines with J gene TRBJ2-7; D gene unclear. Germline loops: CDR1 DFQATT, CDR2 SNEGSKA (reference sequence). This CDR3 has 13 residues. CDR3 amino acids: CKAGRRSPYEQYF. DNA for the CDR3: TGCAAGGCCGGACGGAGATCTCCCTACGAGCAGTACTTC.

The chain couples TRBV21-1 to TRBJ2-1. TRBV21-1 has pseudogene status. The CDR3 runs to 16 residues. The CDR3 sequence is CASSKRDRSSYNEQFF. In DNA form, the CDR3 reads TGTGCCAGCAGCAAACGAGACAGGAGCTCCTACAATGAGCAGTTCTTC.

This chain connects TRBV6-5 to TRBJ2-7; tentatively, D is TRBD1 (6 bases). V dropped 2 bases and J dropped 11 bases, with 16 bases sitting between them. The CDR3 sequence is 13 residues long. CDR1 and CDR2 (germline): MNHEY, SVGAGI. CDR3 sequence reads: CASSYEQQGVEYF. DNA of the CDR3: TGTGCCAGCAGTTACGAACAACAGGGAGTGGAGTACTTC.

This clonotype was detected ten times or more. The V call is TRBV20-1, the J call TRBJ1-2; 10 nucleotides agree with TRBD1. Losses at the gene ends were 5 bases for V and 5 bases for J; bases not matched to a gene: 2. Germline-derived CDR1 and CDR2 are DFQATT and SNEGSKA (reference sequence). The CDR3 is 12 amino acids. The CDR3 bases are TGCAGTGCTTCGGACAGGGGGTATGGCTACACCTTC. Encoded protein: CSASDRGYGYTF.

The V call is TRBV19, the J call TRBJ1-5; D unresolved. This CDR3 is 14 amino acids long. The germline V gene has CDR1 LNHDA and CDR2 SQIVND (reference sequence). V was pared by 7 bases and J by 0 bases, with 10 bases between. The CDR3 loop reads CASMFRYSNQPQHF. CDR3 nucleotide sequence: TGTGCCAGTATGTTCAGATATAGCAATCAGCCCCAGCATTTT.

This clonotype was recorded many times. The J gene is TRBJ2-4, the V gene TRBV7-2; D gene unclear. This CDR3 region has 12 residues. The V and J ends lost 0 bases and 3 bases respectively, with 0 bases between them. Looked up from germline, CDR1 is SGHTA and CDR2 is FQGNSA. The CDR3 region is CASSLAKNIQYF. CDR3 in DNA: TGTGCCAGCAGCTTAGCCAAAAACATTCAGTACTTC.

The V call is TRBV20-1, the J call TRBJ1-4, with D hard to call. This CDR3 is 13 amino acids long. Trimming took off 3 bases at V and 11 bases at J, with 16 bases between the two ends. Looked up from germline, CDR1 is DFQATT and CDR2 is SNEGSKA (reference sequence). CDR3 nucleotides: TGCAGTGCTAGTGGAAGCCCCCCCGCTAAACTGTTTTTT. It encodes CSASGSPPAKLFF.

The V call is TRBV24-1, the J call TRBJ1-2, with TRBD1 matching over 7 bases. The ends lost 2 bases at V and 4 bases at J; junction bases unmatched: 3. Germline V lookup: CDR1 KGHDR, CDR2 SFDVKD. This CDR3 has 14 residues. The CDR3 sequence: CATSDSRQGYGYTF. The CDR3, as DNA: TGTGCCACCAGTGATTCCCGACAGGGCTATGGCTACACCTTC.

This clonotype was recorded at least ten times. The rearrangement joins TRBV3-1 to TRBJ2-2, with D tentatively TRBD2 (5 bases). Germline V gene lookup returns CDR1 LGHDT and CDR2 YNNKEL (reference sequence). This CDR3 is built from 12 residues. The V gene lost 6 bases and the J gene lost 5 bases, with 7 bases spanning the gap. This chain's CDR3 is CASSRGTGELFF. The CDR3 DNA sequence: TGTGCCAGCAGTCGAGGGACCGGGGAGCTGTTTTTT.

Only a few counts were recorded for this clonotype. The CDR3 DNA sequence: TGTGCCAGCAGCCCCCCCGATAACAATGAGCAGTTCTTC. Translated: CASSPPDNNEQFF. The V gene is TRBV5-6, the J gene TRBJ2-1; D uncertain. Trimming shortened V by 4 bases and J by 5 bases, and 10 bases separated the two germline ends. The CDR3 has 13 residues. From germline, CDR1 is SGHDT and CDR2 YYEEEE. The full variable domain, in which reference TRBV5-6 and TRBJ2-1 provide the parts outside the CDR3, is DAGVTQSPTHLIKTRGQQVTLRCSPKSGHDTVSWYQQALGQGPQFIFQYYEEEERQRGNFPDRFSGHQFPNYSSELNVNALLLGDSALYLCASSPPDNNEQFFGPGTRLTVL.

Of note for this clonotype: This could be a read error, since a much larger clone is one nucleotide away. The chain recombines TRBV27 with TRBJ2-4; D is perhaps TRBD1 (6 bases). With the DNA end fitting TRBJ2-7 better, the J assignment may be wrong. The CDR3 totals 14 residues. Germline V gene lookup returns CDR1 MNHEY and CDR2 SMNVEV (reference sequence). CDR3 sequence: CASSLRGQSCEQYF. CDR3 coding DNA: TGTGCCAGCAGTTTAAGAGGACAGTCCTGCGAGCAGTACTTC.

There are a few counts of this clonotype. The V and J genes are TRBV6-6 and TRBJ2-7; D not certain. CDR3 length: 15 amino acids. CDR1 and CDR2 (germline): MNHNY, SVGAGI (reference sequence). Trimming left V 0 bases short and J 2 bases short, with 11 bases between. In DNA form, the CDR3 reads TGTGCCAGCAGTTACTCGTCCGGGCCCACCTACGAGCAGTACTTC. Translation gives CASSYSSGPTYEQYF.

This clonotype appeared a few times. This chain links TRBV11-2 with TRBJ2-5; D remains ambiguous. V lost 1 base and J lost 5, with 14 bases in between. This CDR3 region has 15 residues. Germline values: CDR1 SGHAT, CDR2 FQNNGV. CDR3 DNA: TGTGCCAGCAGCTTAGGTCGGACGTTGGGCGAGACCCAGTACTTC. This translates into CASSLGRTLGETQYF.

This chain joins TRBV4-1 and TRBJ2-7; no definite D call. This CDR3 is built from 15 residues. V dropped 1 base and J dropped 4 bases, with 14 bases sitting between them. CDR1 is MGHRA, CDR2 YSYEKL, per germline. Here the CDR3 reads CASSQVSTIPYEQYF. The CDR3 DNA reads TGCGCCAGCAGCCAAGTGTCCACGATCCCTTACGAGCAGTACTTC.

This clonotype has more than one count but fewer than ten. The chain recombines TRBV7-9 with TRBJ2-7; 7 nucleotides line up with TRBD2. The CDR3 runs 15 residues. Unmatched junction bases numbered 5, after V lost 1 base and J lost 2 bases. Germline values: CDR1 SEHNR, CDR2 FQNEAQ (reference sequence). Written as DNA, the CDR3 is TGTGCCAGCAGCTTAGTGACTAGCCCGCCCTACGAGCAGTACTTC. Residues: CASSLVTSPPYEQYF.

The chain is built from TRBV20-1 and TRBJ1-2, with D possibly matching TRBD1 (6 bases). Germline V CDR1 and CDR2: DFQATT, SNEGSKA (reference sequence). The CDR3 is 14 amino acids. The V and J ends lost 6 bases and 0 bases respectively, with 14 bases between them. In nucleotides, the CDR3 is TGCAGTGCCCCCGGACAGACGACTAACTATGGCTACACCTTC. This gives the protein CSAPGQTTNYGYTF.

In its sample, this clonotype was seen a few times. This chain joins TRBV19 and TRBJ1-2, with D possibly being TRBD1 (5 bases). Germline-derived CDR1 and CDR2 are LNHDA and SQIVND (reference sequence). The CDR3 loop spans 14 amino acids. Trimming shortened V by 5 bases and J by 7 bases, and 17 bases separated the two germline ends. The CDR3 here is CASSLPSRGSGYTF. DNA of the CDR3: TGTGCCAGTAGTCTACCATCCCGGGGGAGTGGCTACACCTTC. Looking up the rest from reference TRBV19 and TRBJ1-2 gives the full variable domain: DGGITQSPKYLFRKEGQNVTLSCEQNLNHDAMYWYRQDPGQGLRLIYYSQIVNDFQKGDIAEGYSVSREKKESFPLTVTSAQKNPTAFYLCASSLPSRGSGYTFGSGTRLTVV.

The genes are TRBV20-1 and TRBJ2-1, with 7 bases aligning to TRBD2. This CDR3 comprises 12 residues. Per germline, CDR1 DFQATT and CDR2 SNEGSKA (reference sequence). J lost 12 bases, V lost 6 bases, and 11 bases had no gene match. CDR3 DNA sequence: TGCAGTGCCAAAGCGGGACTGGCCTCGCAGTTCTTC. This encodes CSAKAGLASQFF.

J is TRBJ2-2 and V is TRBV7-9, with D maybe TRBD2 (5 bases). This CDR3 contains 16 residues. The germline CDR1 and CDR2 sequences are SEHNR and FQNEAQ (reference sequence). V was cut by 3 bases and J by 2 bases, with 13 bases left in between. CDR3 sequence reads: CASSLFLAVNTGELFF. The CDR3, as DNA: TGTGCCAGCAGCTTGTTCCTAGCAGTTAACACCGGGGAGCTGTTTTTT.

This clonotype was counted a few times. The V and J genes are TRBV24-1 and TRBJ2-3; weak D call: TRBD2 (6 bases). Trimming cost V 1 base and J 9 bases, with 16 bases left between them. The CDR3 loop spans 15 amino acids. CDR1 KGHDR and CDR2 SFDVKD come from the germline V gene. The CDR3 spells CATSDFVRESRTQYF. Here the CDR3 DNA reads TGTGCCACCAGTGATTTCGTTCGGGAGTCCCGGACGCAGTATTTT.

This clonotype was counted a few times. The genes are TRBV24-1 and TRBJ2-5; TRBD1 might be the D (6 bases). CDR1 is KGHDR, CDR2 SFDVKD, per germline. V was pared by 1 base and J by 1 base, with 12 bases between. The CDR3 has 16 residues. Here the CDR3 reads CATSDFTGRGQETQYF. CDR3 DNA: TGTGCCACCAGTGATTTCACAGGGAGAGGCCAAGAGACCCAGTACTTC.

This chain joins TRBV12-3 or TRBV12-4 and TRBJ1-2; no reliable D call. Trimming stripped 5 bases from V and 8 bases from J, with 18 bases between. The CDR3 is 14 amino acids. This CDR3 reads CASSPRTPADGYTF. CDR3 sequence (DNA): TGTGCCAGCAGTCCCCGGACGCCGGCGGACGGCTACACCTTC.

V is TRBV3-1 and J is TRBJ1-1, with a weak D call TRBD1 (5 bases). The V gene's germline CDR1 is LGHDT and CDR2 YNNKEL (reference sequence). Trimming pared 4 bases from V and 1 base from J, leaving 10 bases between. This CDR3 is 14 amino acids long. The CDR3 region has the DNA TGTGCCAGCAGCCCCAACAGGAGGAACACTGAAGCTTTCTTT. Translated, it gives CASSPNRRNTEAFF.

This clonotype was recorded a few times. The CDR3 region has the DNA TGTGCCACCAGCCACCATCAGGATCCAGCGAGGAATCAGCCCCAGCATTTT. This codes for CATSHHQDPARNQPQHF. The rearrangement joins TRBV15 to TRBJ1-5; D call uncertain. Trimming removed 5 bases from V and 4 bases from J, with 21 bases in between. The CDR3 length is 17 residues. Germline V gene data show CDR1 as LNHNV and CDR2 as YYDKDF (reference sequence).

The chain uses TRBV7-2 and TRBJ2-1, with 8 bases lining up with TRBD2. Trimming took 1 base from V and 0 from J; bases not matched to a gene: 8. The CDR3 covers 18 residues. Germline CDR1 SGHTA, CDR2 FQGNSA. The CDR3 DNA reads as TGTGCCAGCAGCTTAGTAAGCGGGAGCTTGACCTCCTACAATGAGCAGTTCTTC. The encoded protein is CASSLVSGSLTSYNEQFF.